This TCR beta chain was found in a study of CD8+ T cells in alopecia areata. Sequencing used cDNA as its template, made by extracting RNA and reverse transcribing it. Repertoires were generated with immunoSEQ multiplex PCR, while TCRdb's copy carries only in-frame clones and drops some. The data show roughly 190,000 clones, under 80% seen once. V was shortened by 7 bases and J by 5 bases, with 14 bases between the two germline ends. Per germline, CDR1 SQVTM and CDR2 ANQGSEA. The CDR3 spans 13 residues. Treatment denoted: oral pan-JAK inhibitor, 5-10 mg twice daily. The starting material was CD4+ T cells sorted from blood, obtained at approximately week 50, from a patient treated with tofacitinib. The TCR originated in a human donor with alopecia areata. This chain links TRBV29-1 with TRBJ2-2; a possible D gene is TRBD1 (6 bases). Written as DNA, the CDR3 is TGCAGCGCCACCCGGGACATTACCGGGGAGCTGTTTTTT. This encodes CSATRDITGELFF.